This T cell receptor beta chain originates from a study of blood T cell repertoires in COVID-19. About the research overall: Researchers got acute and convalescent COVID-19 samples from the United States, Italy and Spain.

The data were produced by immunoSEQ multiplex PCR, yet TCRdb's version contains in-frame clones alone and is incomplete. The data hold 13,000 to 15,000 clones, with over 80% observed a single time. The receptor was derived from a human donor with active COVID-19. The donor label of this sample is uncertain. The sequenced material came from peripheral blood.

CDR3 sequence: CATSALGRGYQETQYF. The CDR3 nucleotides read TGTGCCACCAGTGCCCTGGGGAGGGGGTACCAAGAGACCCAGTACTTC. The rearrangement uses TRBV24-1 and TRBJ2-5; possibly TRBD2 for D (7 bases). The ends were cut back, 5 bases at V and 0 bases at J, with 15 bases in the middle. This CDR3 has 16 residues. Germline-derived CDR1 and CDR2 are KGHDR and SFDVKD.